The 21 T cell receptor beta chains listed next were all sequenced from one sample in a study of response to subunit inactivated influenza vaccine. Via MiXCR, TCRdb re-called the RT-PCR reads, giving one row per CDR3 protein. The repertoire holds under 800,000 distinct CDR3 sequences, with over 11% as singletons. This material consisted of PBMCs from blood, taken approximately 15 days before vaccination. These receptors were obtained from a man over 45 who received an inactivated influenza vaccine.

The chain has TRBV27 and TRBJ2-1; 9 bases are shared with TRBD2. The CDR3 is made up of 16 amino acids. Trimming took 7 bases from V and 8 from J; bases not matched to a gene: 15. In germline, CDR1 is MNHEY, CDR2 SMNVEV (reference sequence). In nucleotides, the CDR3 is TGTGCCAGCACCCAACCCGCGGGGCTAGCGGGGCATGAGCAGTTCTTC. Translation: CASTQPAGLAGHEQFF.

The chain recombines TRBV12-3 or TRBV12-4 with TRBJ2-4; 9 positions agree with TRBD2. The CDR3 sequence is 17 residues long. J lost 1 base, V lost 3 bases, and 7 bases had no gene match. CDR3 nucleotides: TGTGCCAGCAGTTTCTTCGCGGGGGGGGTGGCCAAAAACATTCAGTACTTC. Encoded protein: CASSFFAGGVAKNIQYF.

This clonotype has a count of ten or more. The genes are TRBV7-9 and TRBJ2-7; 8 bases agree with TRBD1. CDR3 length: 13 residues. The V segment lost 5 bases and the J segment 6 bases; nucleotides outside the gene matches: 6. CDR1 and CDR2 from the germline V gene are SEHNR and FQNEAQ (reference sequence). The CDR3 DNA is TGTGCCAGCAGCGCCGGACAGGGAGGCGAGCAGTACTTC. This encodes CASSAGQGGEQYF.

The V call is TRBV5-5, the J call TRBJ1-1; 9 bases match TRBD1. The ends lost 0 bases at V and 2 bases at J; junction bases unmatched: 5. The V gene's germline CDR1 is SGHKS and CDR2 YYEKEE (reference sequence). This CDR3 spans 16 amino acids. The CDR3 DNA sequence: TGTGCCAGCAGCTTGGTCGCGGGACAGGGAAACACTGAAGCTTTCTTT. This gives the protein CASSLVAGQGNTEAFF.

In its sample, this clonotype was seen once. This clone may be a read error of a much larger clone one base away. The V and J genes are TRBV2 and TRBJ2-1; 12 bases map to TRBD2. CDR3 size: 15 residues. CDR1 and CDR2 from the germline V gene are SNHLY and FYNNEI. This CDR3 reads CAGSEPSGGAIQQFF. Here the CDR3 DNA reads TGTGCCGGCAGTGAACCTAGCGGGGGGGCCATTCAGCAGTTCTTC.

The chain has TRBV7-2 and TRBJ1-2; TRBD1 agrees at 10 bases. The CDR3 loop spans 14 amino acids. Germline V gives CDR1 SGHTA, CDR2 FQGNSA. The junction had 7 bases not matched to a gene; V was cut back by 5 bases and J by 7 bases. The CDR3 nucleotides read TGTGCCAGCAGCGGGGACAGGGGTCTGGGTGGCTACACCTTC. Amino acids: CASSGDRGLGGYTF.

This clonotype has only a few counts. The V and J genes are TRBV25-1 and TRBJ2-1; D perhaps matches TRBD1 (5 bases). CDR3 size: 16 residues. Trimming shortened V by 0 bases and J by 7 bases, and 16 bases separated the two germline ends. Germline CDR1 MGHDK, CDR2 SYGVNS. CDR3 DNA: TGTGCCAGCAGTGAATATGGGGCCAGGGATATTAATGAGCAGTTCTTC. Translation gives CASSEYGARDINEQFF.

This clonotype has just a few counts. The chain carries TRBV6-1 and TRBJ2-5; D may be TRBD2 (7 bases). V gave up 6 bases and J gave up 5 bases, with 16 bases separating them. CDR1 is MNHNS, CDR2 SASEGT, per germline. The CDR3 extends over 14 amino acids. CDR3 coding DNA: TGTGCCAGCAGACTAAACAGGGAGGGGGAGACCCAGTACTTC. Protein sequence: CASRLNREGETQYF.

This clonotype was observed a few times. The rearrangement links TRBV5-1 to TRBJ1-1; TRBD1 agrees at 8 bases. V trimming: 4 bases; J trimming: 1 base; junction bases outside the gene matches: 6. Germline V lookup: CDR1 SGHRS, CDR2 YFSETQ. The CDR3 loop spans 15 amino acids. The CDR3 region is CASSVRQGTNTEAFF. In DNA, the CDR3 is TGCGCCAGCAGCGTCCGACAGGGGACGAACACTGAAGCTTTCTTT.

This chain joins TRBV6-2 or TRBV6-3 and TRBJ2-5; 7 positions agree with TRBD2. The ends lost 2 bases at V and 4 bases at J; junction bases unmatched: 10. CDR1 and CDR2 from the germline V gene are MNHEY and SVGEGT. CDR3 size: 16 residues. The CDR3 spells CASSYRGLENSETQYF. The CDR3 DNA sequence: TGTGCCAGCAGTTACCGCGGACTAGAAAATTCAGAGACCCAGTACTTC.

This clonotype was counted between two and nine times. The chain joins TRBV9 to TRBJ1-4; D is uncertain. The CDR3 extends over 14 amino acids. In germline, CDR1 is SGDLS, CDR2 YYNGEE. V lost 0 bases, J lost 4 bases, and 7 bases lay in between. The CDR3 here is CASSVGFGNEKLFF. In nucleotides, the CDR3 is TGTGCCAGCAGCGTAGGGTTCGGTAATGAAAAACTGTTTTTT.

The CDR3 sequence is CASSEGLAGGLNEQFF. The DNA for the CDR3 is TGTGCCAGCAGTGAGGGACTAGCGGGGGGCCTCAATGAGCAGTTCTTC. J is TRBJ2-1 and V is TRBV6-1; 15 nucleotides match TRBD2. This CDR3 is built from 16 residues. In germline, CDR1 is MNHNS, CDR2 SASEGT. The V and J ends lost 3 bases and 6 bases, in that order; junction bases with no gene match: 3.

This clonotype was counted ten times or more. The J gene is TRBJ2-7, the V gene TRBV20-1; TRBD2 matches at 7 bases. Germline-derived CDR1 and CDR2 are DFQATT and SNEGSKA (reference sequence). CDR3 length: 14 residues. J lost 4 bases, V lost 6 bases, and 12 bases had no gene match. The CDR3 sequence is CSALRGGRDYEQYF. DNA for the CDR3: TGCAGTGCGCTCCGTGGCGGGAGAGATTACGAGCAGTACTTC.

This clonotype was counted many times. The genes are TRBV20-1 and TRBJ1-2; a weak D match, TRBD1 (6 bases). Trimming left V 3 bases short and J 4 bases short, with 15 bases between. This CDR3 region has 14 residues. The germline V gene has CDR1 DFQATT and CDR2 SNEGSKA (reference sequence). The CDR3 reads CSASRRQAIYGYTF. The CDR3 DNA follows: TGCAGTGCTAGCCGTAGACAGGCGATCTATGGCTACACCTTC.

The chain uses TRBV28 and TRBJ2-7; 7 bases are shared with TRBD2. The germline V gene has CDR1 MDHEN and CDR2 SYDVKM. V gave up 2 bases and J gave up 2 bases; unmatched junction bases: 6. The CDR3 is made up of 15 amino acids. CDR3 protein: CASSLASSGAYEQYF. For the CDR3, the DNA is TGTGCCAGCAGTTTAGCTTCTAGCGGCGCCTACGAGCAGTACTTC.

The table lists this clonotype with a few counts. The chain combines TRBV28 with TRBJ2-1; D possibly corresponds to TRBD2 (6 bases). Germline CDR1 MDHEN, CDR2 SYDVKM. The V gene lost 1 base and the J gene lost 0 bases, with 10 bases spanning the gap. The CDR3 runs 16 residues. The CDR3 is CASSLFGTYSYNEQFF. As DNA, the CDR3 is TGTGCCAGCAGTTTATTTGGGACTTACTCCTACAATGAGCAGTTCTTC.

The chain combines TRBV5-1 with TRBJ2-7, with D perhaps matching TRBD1 (5 bases). Per germline, CDR1 SGHRS and CDR2 YFSETQ. The germline V and J ends were trimmed by 6 bases and 5 bases, with 18 bases remaining between them. The CDR3 runs 14 residues. As DNA, the CDR3 is TGCGCCAGCACTTCCCTCCCAGGGTCCGACGAGCAGTACTTC. Protein product: CASTSLPGSDEQYF.

The V and J genes are TRBV4-3 and TRBJ2-2, with TRBD1 identical over 7 bases. Germline lookup yields CDR1 LGHNA and CDR2 YSLEER. V was pared by 8 bases and J by 4 bases, with 7 bases of the junction left unmatched. The CDR3 covers 14 residues. The CDR3 loop is CASGRGLGTGELFF. The CDR3 nucleotides are TGCGCCAGCGGTAGGGGGCTAGGCACCGGGGAGCTGTTTTTT.

This clonotype showed up just a few times. The gene calls are TRBV19 and TRBJ2-1; D gene ambiguous. V was clipped by 7 bases and J by 4 bases, with 11 bases between them. The CDR3 loop spans 13 amino acids. Germline V CDR1 and CDR2: LNHDA, SQIVND (reference sequence). This chain's CDR3 is CASMRLEYNEQFF. The CDR3 DNA reads TGTGCCAGTATGCGGCTAGAATACAATGAGCAGTTCTTC.

The table lists this clonotype with a few counts. The rearrangement links TRBV7-2 to TRBJ2-5; 8 bases fit TRBD1. This CDR3 spans 17 amino acids. V shed 1 base, J shed 2 bases, and the junction held 9 bases outside the gene matches. The germline CDR1 and CDR2 sequences are SGHTA and FQGNSA. CDR3 sequence: CASSLGFGTGQQETQYF. The CDR3 bases are TGTGCCAGCAGCTTAGGTTTCGGGACAGGCCAGCAAGAGACCCAGTACTTC. Looking up the rest from reference TRBV7-2 and TRBJ2-5 gives the full variable domain: GAGVSQSPSNKVTEKGKDVELRCDPISGHTALYWYRQSLGQGLEFLIYFQGNSAPDKSGLPSDRFSAERTGGSVSTLTIQRTQQEDSAVYLCASSLGFGTGQQETQYFGPGTRLLVL.

This chain links TRBV5-1 with TRBJ1-4; TRBD1 agrees at 7 bases. The CDR3 sequence is 16 residues long. With 4 bases clipped from V and 3 bases from J, the junction kept 9 bases outside the gene matches. Germline V gene data show CDR1 as SGHRS and CDR2 as YFSETQ. This CDR3 is CASSVSPGTANEKLFF. The CDR3 DNA reads TGCGCCAGCAGCGTAAGCCCCGGGACAGCTAATGAAAAACTGTTTTTT.